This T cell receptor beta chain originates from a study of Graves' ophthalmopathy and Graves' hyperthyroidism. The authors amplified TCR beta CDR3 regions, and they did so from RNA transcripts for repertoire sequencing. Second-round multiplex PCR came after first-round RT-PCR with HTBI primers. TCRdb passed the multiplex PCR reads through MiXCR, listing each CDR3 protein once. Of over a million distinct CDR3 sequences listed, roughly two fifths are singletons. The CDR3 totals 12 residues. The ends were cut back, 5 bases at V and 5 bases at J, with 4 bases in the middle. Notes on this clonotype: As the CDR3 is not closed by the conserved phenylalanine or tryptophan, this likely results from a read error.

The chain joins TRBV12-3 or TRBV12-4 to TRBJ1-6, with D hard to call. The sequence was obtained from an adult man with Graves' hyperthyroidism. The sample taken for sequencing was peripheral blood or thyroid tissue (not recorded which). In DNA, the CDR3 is TGTGCCAGCAGTCCTAATAATTCACCCCTCCACGTT. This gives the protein CASSPNNSPLHV.